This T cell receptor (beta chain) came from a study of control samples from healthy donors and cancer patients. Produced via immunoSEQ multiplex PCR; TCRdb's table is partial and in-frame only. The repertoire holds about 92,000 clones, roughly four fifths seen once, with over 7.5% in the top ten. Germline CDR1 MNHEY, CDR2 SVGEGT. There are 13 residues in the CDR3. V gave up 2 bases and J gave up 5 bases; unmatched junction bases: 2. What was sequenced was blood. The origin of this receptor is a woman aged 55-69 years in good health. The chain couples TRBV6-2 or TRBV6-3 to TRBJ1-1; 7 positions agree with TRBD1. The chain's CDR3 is CASSYRGRTEAFF. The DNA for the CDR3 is TGTGCCAGCAGTTACAGGGGGCGGACTGAAGCTTTCTTT.